Shown below are 29 T cell receptor beta chains from a single sample sequenced in a study of identical twins. TCRdb processed the 5' RACE reads anew with MiXCR; each CDR3 protein has one entry. The top ten hold around 5.4% of the sample, which has roughly 260,000 distinct CDR3 sequences, 7.5% seen once. The sample also formed part of further work on yellow fever vaccine responses in identical twins.

The sequenced sample consisted of CD8+ T cells sorted from blood. These receptors were obtained from a woman aged 18-29 years in good health.

This clonotype was seen more than once but under ten times. The chain employs TRBV24-1 and TRBJ2-3; no definite D call. The germline V gene encodes CDR1 KGHDR and CDR2 SFDVKD. Trimming pared 4 bases from V and 5 bases from J, leaving 15 bases between. CDR3 size: 15 residues. CDR3 bases: TGTGCCACCAGTGACCCCCCCTCCGAGAAAGATACGCAGTATTTT. It translates to CATSDPPSEKDTQYF.

DNA for the CDR3: TGCGCCAGCAGCTTGGGCCTTCCCGGGGGTGAGCAGTTCTTC. This sequence encodes CASSLGLPGGEQFF. J is TRBJ2-1 and V is TRBV5-1, with a possible D match to TRBD2 (6 bases). V was pared by 0 bases and J by 9 bases, with 13 bases between. CDR3 length: 14 residues. Germline lookup yields CDR1 SGHRS and CDR2 YFSETQ.

The V call is TRBV2, the J call TRBJ2-5, with 8 bases fitting TRBD1. The ends lost 6 bases at V and 0 bases at J; junction bases unmatched: 9. Germline-derived CDR1 and CDR2 are SNHLY and FYNNEI. This CDR3 has 16 amino acids. CDR3 bases: TGTGCCAGCAGAGATATGGACAGGGCGTACCAAGAGACCCAGTACTTC. Protein sequence: CASRDMDRAYQETQYF.

This clonotype was recorded a few times. As DNA, the CDR3 is TGCGCCAGCAGCCAAGGACCGGGACAGGGGGATGAAAAACTGTTTTTT. It codes for CASSQGPGQGDEKLFF. The gene calls are TRBV4-1 and TRBJ1-4, with 11 bases that match TRBD1. V trimming: 1 base; J trimming: 6 bases; junction bases outside the gene matches: 4. Per the germline V gene, CDR1 is MGHRA and CDR2 is YSYEKL. This CDR3 spans 16 amino acids.

This clonotype was seen more than once but under ten times. V usage is TRBV28 and J usage is TRBJ2-1; no clear D. V was clipped by 7 bases and J by 3 bases, with 10 bases between them. Germline V gene data show CDR1 as MDHEN and CDR2 as SYDVKM. The CDR3 totals 13 residues. Here the CDR3 DNA reads TGTGCCAGCACCTCCCCTCTCTACAATGAGCAGTTCTTC. As protein: CASTSPLYNEQFF.

This clonotype was recorded many times. This chain links TRBV12-3 or TRBV12-4 with TRBJ2-1; 9 bases map to TRBD2. V lost 7 bases to trimming and J lost 8 bases; unmatched junction nucleotides: 6. This CDR3 is 13 amino acids long. The CDR3 DNA follows: TGTGCCAGCAACCTAGCGGGAACGGATGAGCAGTTCTTC. This gives the protein CASNLAGTDEQFF.

The chain employs TRBV27 and TRBJ2-7, with 7 bases identical to TRBD1. The V and J ends lost 5 bases and 4 bases, in that order; junction bases with no gene match: 8. Looked up from germline, CDR1 is MNHEY and CDR2 is SMNVEV (reference sequence). CDR3 length equals 14 residues. For the CDR3, the DNA is TGTGCCAGCAGTCCAACACAGGGGATATACGAGCAGTACGTC. This sequence encodes CASSPTQGIYEQYV.

This clonotype was counted many times. The chain is built from TRBV25-1 and TRBJ2-1, with TRBD2 identical over 9 bases. V trimming: 3 bases; J trimming: 10 bases; junction bases outside the gene matches: 4. There are 13 residues in the CDR3. Germline CDR1 is MGHDK and CDR2 is SYGVNS. This CDR3 reads CASSDLLAGEQFF. The CDR3 region has the DNA TGTGCCAGCAGTGACCTCCTAGCGGGAGAGCAGTTCTTC. Looking up the rest from reference TRBV25-1 and TRBJ2-1 gives the full variable domain: EADIYQTPRYLVIGTGKKITLECSQTMGHDKMYWYQQDPGMELHLIHYSYGVNSTEKGDLSSESTVSRIRTEHFPLTLESARPSHTSQYLCASSDLLAGEQFFGPGTRLTVL.

The chain couples TRBV5-6 to TRBJ2-7; 12 nucleotides agree with TRBD1. Per germline, CDR1 SGHDT and CDR2 YYEEEE. This CDR3 is 14 amino acids long. Germline trimming cut 3 bases from V and 6 bases from J; bases unmatched to any gene: 4. For the CDR3, the DNA is TGTGCCAGCAGCTGGGGACAGGGGGCGGGCGAGCAGTACTTC. It specifies CASSWGQGAGEQYF.

This clonotype showed up just a few times. This rearrangement joins TRBV15 to TRBJ2-1; 8 positions match TRBD2. Trimming removed 4 bases from V and 6 bases from J; junction bases left unmatched: 8. CDR1 is LNHNV and CDR2 is YYDKDF in the germline V gene (reference sequence). This CDR3 has 15 residues. The CDR3 region is CATSKLAEGTNEQFF. CDR3 bases: TGTGCCACCAGCAAACTAGCGGAGGGGACCAATGAGCAGTTCTTC.

In this sample, this clonotype turned up a few times. This chain joins TRBV20-1 and TRBJ2-1, with 7 bases fitting TRBD2. There are 15 residues in the CDR3. The V gene end was trimmed by 0 bases and the J gene end by 5 bases; junction bases not matched to a gene: 7. From germline, CDR1 is DFQATT and CDR2 SNEGSKA (reference sequence). DNA of the CDR3: TGCAGTGCTAGAGATGTCGGGAGGACCGACAATGAGCAGTTCTTC. Protein sequence: CSARDVGRTDNEQFF.

This clonotype was counted many times. The rearrangement uses TRBV4-2 and TRBJ1-3; a possible D gene is TRBD1 (6 bases). Between the trimmed V and J ends, which lost 1 base and 0 bases, there was a span of 13 bases. There are 17 residues in the CDR3. The germline gives CDR1 LGHNA, CDR2 YNFKEQ. This CDR3 is CASSQGNQGFSGNTIYF. CDR3 in DNA: TGTGCCAGCAGCCAAGGAAACCAGGGGTTCTCTGGAAACACCATATATTTT.

The chain joins TRBV7-9 to TRBJ1-1; no reliable D call. Trimming took off 5 bases at V and 1 base at J, with 14 bases between the two ends. This CDR3 comprises 15 residues. Per the germline V gene, CDR1 is SEHNR and CDR2 is FQNEAQ (reference sequence). The CDR3 spells CASSPYLTPNTEAFF. The CDR3 DNA reads TGTGCCAGCAGCCCATACTTAACACCGAACACTGAAGCTTTCTTT.

This clonotype was seen repeatedly, ten times or more. CDR3 sequence reads: CASSIGGPTGELFF. The DNA for the CDR3 is TGTGCCAGCAGCATAGGGGGTCCCACCGGGGAGCTGTTTTTT. The rearrangement joins TRBV7-8 to TRBJ2-2; perhaps TRBD1 as D (6 bases). Germline V gives CDR1 SGHVS, CDR2 FQNEAQ. The CDR3 sequence is 14 residues long. Trimming stripped 5 bases from V and 4 bases from J, with 11 bases between.

Only a few counts were recorded for this clonotype. The chain links TRBV4-1 to TRBJ2-5; D unresolved. Germline V lookup: CDR1 MGHRA, CDR2 YSYEKL. V was pared by 0 bases and J by 2 bases, with 10 bases between. The CDR3 spans 15 residues. CDR3 region: CASSQDLAKQETQYF. The CDR3 DNA reads as TGCGCCAGCAGCCAAGATTTGGCGAAGCAAGAGACCCAGTACTTC.

This clonotype appeared a few times. J is TRBJ2-1 and V is TRBV20-1, with D tentatively TRBD1 (6 bases). Germline V CDR1 and CDR2: DFQATT, SNEGSKA (reference sequence). This CDR3 has 16 residues. Deletions cut 6 bases from V and 4 bases from J, with 22 bases between. The CDR3 DNA follows: TGCAGTGCCCCAGGGGTTGGCAGGGCTATATACAATGAGCAGTTCTTC. Protein sequence: CSAPGVGRAIYNEQFF.

This clonotype has a count of ten or more. CDR3 sequence: CSVGADTQYF. The CDR3 DNA reads TGCAGCGTTGGGGCAGATACGCAGTATTTT. The V call is TRBV29-1, the J call TRBJ2-3; D is ambiguous. V was shortened by 4 bases and J by 4 bases, with 3 bases between the two germline ends. Germline V gene data show CDR1 as SQVTM and CDR2 as ANQGSEA. This CDR3 is 10 amino acids long.

The CDR3 protein is CASSWGHAGRKKDEQFF. DNA of the CDR3: TGTGCCAGCAGCTGGGGACACGCAGGTCGAAAGAAGGATGAGCAGTTCTTC. This sequence joins TRBV7-6 and TRBJ2-1, with D possibly TRBD1 on 6 matching bases. CDR3 length: 17 residues. V lost 4 bases and J lost 8, with 24 bases in between. Germline-derived CDR1 and CDR2 are SGHVS and FNYEAQ.

V is TRBV6-1 and J is TRBJ2-1; the match to TRBD1 covers 10 bases. Germline trimming cut 5 bases from V and 8 bases from J; bases unmatched to any gene: 9. Germline-derived CDR1 and CDR2 are MNHNS and SASEGT. The CDR3 extends over 15 amino acids. The CDR3 region has the DNA TGTGCCAGCAGTAGCCGGGACAGGGGCATCGATGAGCAGTTCTTC. It translates to CASSSRDRGIDEQFF.

The genes are TRBV6-4 and TRBJ1-5, with 9 nucleotides matching TRBD1. The CDR3 runs to 16 residues. CDR1 is MRHNA and CDR2 is SNTAGT in the germline V gene. V shed 2 bases, J shed 2 bases, and the junction held 4 bases outside the gene matches. The CDR3 protein is CASSDTGGRGNQPQHF. CDR3 nucleotides: TGTGCCAGCAGTGACACAGGGGGCAGGGGCAATCAGCCCCAGCATTTT.

This clonotype was observed many times. DNA of the CDR3: TGTGCCACCAGTGATCAACAGACCTTCACAGATACGCAGTATTTT. It encodes CATSDQQTFTDTQYF. J is TRBJ2-3 and V is TRBV24-1; D remains ambiguous. The CDR3 sequence is 15 residues long. Germline CDR1 is KGHDR and CDR2 is SFDVKD. Trimming took off 3 bases at V and 2 bases at J, with 11 bases between the two ends.

This clonotype was observed many times. The chain joins TRBV24-1 to TRBJ2-2; 8 bases line up with TRBD1. The CDR3 covers 16 residues. J lost 4 bases, V lost 5 bases, and 8 bases had no gene match. Germline-derived CDR1 and CDR2 are KGHDR and SFDVKD. CDR3 residues: CATSAEDRAPTGELFF. The DNA of the CDR3 is TGTGCCACCAGTGCAGAGGACAGGGCCCCCACCGGGGAGCTGTTTTTT.

In this sample, this clonotype turned up a few times. The chain recombines TRBV4-1 with TRBJ1-2; D gene uncertain. This CDR3 spans 14 amino acids. Trimming took off 1 base at V and 6 bases at J, with 12 bases between the two ends. Germline CDR1 MGHRA, CDR2 YSYEKL. The CDR3 sequence: CASSQVPGVHGYTF. The CDR3 nucleotides are TGCGCCAGCAGCCAAGTGCCCGGGGTTCATGGCTACACCTTC.

This clonotype showed up just a few times. The chain uses TRBV5-6 and TRBJ2-5; D is undetermined. V gave up 2 bases and J gave up 4 bases, with 6 bases separating them. Per the germline V gene, CDR1 is SGHDT and CDR2 is YYEEEE. The CDR3 consists of 12 residues. CDR3 coding DNA: TGTGCCAGCAGCTTTTTGGTAGAGACCCAGTACTTC. This sequence encodes CASSFLVETQYF.

The rearrangement joins TRBV6-2 or TRBV6-3 to TRBJ2-2, with a weak D call TRBD1 (6 bases). The CDR3 consists of 17 residues. Germline V gene lookup returns CDR1 MNHEY and CDR2 SVGEGT. V was shortened by 2 bases and J by 0 bases, with 13 bases between the two germline ends. The CDR3 spells CASSYNVWTANTGELFF. In DNA, the CDR3 is TGTGCCAGCAGTTACAATGTCTGGACAGCGAACACCGGGGAGCTGTTTTTT.

This clonotype was recorded at least ten times. The gene calls are TRBV12-3 or TRBV12-4 and TRBJ1-5, with 9 bases aligning to TRBD1. Trimming took 8 bases from V and 4 from J; bases not matched to a gene: 6. The CDR3 loop spans 14 amino acids. The CDR3 DNA reads TGTGCCAGCGCCAGACAGGGGGGTAATCAGCCCCAGCATTTT. It yields the protein CASARQGGNQPQHF.

In its sample, this clonotype was seen many times. The chain links TRBV7-9 to TRBJ2-7; D unclear. CDR3 length equals 11 residues. CDR1 and CDR2 (germline): SEHNR, FQNEAQ (reference sequence). Deletions cut 4 bases from V and 4 bases from J, with 5 bases between. The CDR3, as DNA: TGTGCCAGCAGCTCTCAATACGAGCAGTACTTC. This codes for CASSSQYEQYF. The variable domain in full, completed from reference TRBV7-9 and TRBJ2-7, reads DTGVSQNPRHKITKRGQNVTFRCDPISEHNRLYWYRQTLGQGPEFLTYFQNEAQLEKSRLLSDRFSAERPKGSFSTLEIQRTEQGDSAMYLCASSSQYEQYFGPGTRLTVT.

This clonotype was found a few times. This sequence joins TRBV29-1 and TRBJ1-4, with D possibly being TRBD1 (5 bases). The length of the CDR3 is 13 residues. Germline CDR1 and CDR2: SQVTM and ANQGSEA. The chain's CDR3 is CTLWDERNEKLFF. CDR3 bases: TGCACCTTGTGGGACGAACGAAATGAAAAACTGTTTTTT.

This clonotype was seen ten or more times. The rearrangement joins TRBV3-1 to TRBJ2-7, with D possibly matching TRBD1 (6 bases). CDR1 is LGHDT and CDR2 is YNNKEL in the germline V gene (reference sequence). The CDR3 sequence is 14 residues long. Trimming shortened V by 4 bases and J by 3 bases, and 13 bases separated the two germline ends. The CDR3 is CASSPRQVYYEQYF. For the CDR3, the DNA is TGTGCCAGCAGCCCACGACAGGTCTACTACGAGCAGTACTTC.